Reported below is one T cell receptor (beta chain). Trimming cost V 5 bases and J 5 bases, with 10 bases left between them. The CDR3 has 14 residues. CDR1 and CDR2 (germline): SGHDN, FVKESK. The method was immunoSEQ multiplex PCR; TCRdb's version includes in-frame clones alone and lacks a portion of them. The sample holds about 450,000 clones, less than 80% seen once. HIV-negative, healthy adults without recent acute infections or vaccinations were the donors. This specimen belongs to a study of shared clonotypes between healthy human individuals. This clonotype originated in a middle-aged woman in good health. Some clones in this sample may be carry-over from other donors' samples. The sample consisted of PBMCs. The chain is built from TRBV14 and TRBJ1-6, with D uncertain. This CDR3 is CASSTRPHNSPLHF. In DNA form, the CDR3 reads TGTGCCAGCAGCACACGGCCTCATAATTCACCCCTCCACTTT.